A single T cell receptor (beta chain) is shown here with its context. Its antigen is still unknown. The sample belongs to a study of resident and recirculating memory T cells in vitiligo. As for the study in general: Shave-biopsy epidermis from lesional and nonlesional skin was sequenced alongside PBMCs. Genomic DNA was extracted from whole homogenized samples, with no cell sorting. Study-wide points: TCR sequences were not conserved across biopsy sites or patients. No single dominant TCR clone appeared; lesion clonality varied.

The germline V gene encodes CDR1 MNHEY and CDR2 SVGAGI. The CDR3 consists of 13 residues. Trimming took off 7 bases at V and 10 bases at J, with 19 bases between the two ends. Method: immunoSEQ multiplex PCR; TCRdb's copy keeps in-frame clones and lacks some. The table includes 70,000 or so clones, roughly nine tenths detected once. The receptor's source is a male donor with vitiligo. The material sequenced was blood. The chain has TRBV6-5 and TRBJ1-1, with D possibly TRBD1 on 6 matching bases. CDR3 nucleotide sequence: TGTGCCAGCAATCCGGGGACACCCGTAGGAGCTTTCTTT. Its protein is CASNPGTPVGAFF.